This TCR beta chain was identified in a study of response to subunit inactivated influenza vaccine. TCRdb re-called the RT-PCR reads with MiXCR, one entry per CDR3 protein. The sample yields 630,000 or so distinct CDR3 sequences, 15% to 19% seen once. Study conclusions and caveats: That few new T cells are recruited by each seasonal influenza vaccination was the authors' suggestion.

Trimming cost V 3 bases and J 4 bases, with 13 bases left between them. The CDR3 spans 15 residues. The table lists this clonotype with a few counts. Its target is unknown. The sequence was obtained from a man aged 45-65 years who received an inactivated influenza vaccine. This chain joins TRBV12-3 or TRBV12-4 and TRBJ1-5; D unclear. Specimen: PBMCs from blood, collected 11 to 12 days after vaccination. The CDR3, as DNA: TGTGCCAGCAGTTTGGATAGGGATGAAAATCAGCCCCAGCATTTT. As protein: CASSLDRDENQPQHF.